These T cell receptor beta chains were read from a single sample in a study of T-cell reconstitution after alpha-beta-depleted transplantation in children. One entry per CDR3 protein results from TCRdb running MiXCR on the PCR reads. Of 700,000 to 850,000 distinct CDR3 sequences listed, roughly 16% were seen once; the top ten hold approximately 5%. Sequencing was performed on PBMCs, mostly from graft donor cells, taken 360 days after TCRalphabeta/CD19-depleted stem cell transplant. The receptor set was obtained from a male patient younger than 18 who had a stem cell transplant for acute lymphoblastic leukemia, so the T cells may come from the graft donor. The CDR3 runs from the conserved cysteine through the conserved F or W. Fields, in order: D gene, J gene, clone size, V gene, CDR3 DNA, CDR3 protein. D genes are given only for firm matches. Where a row states a size, it is once, few, many or the class of an expanded clone; other rows omit it.

d_gene: .
j_gene: TRBJ2-2
abundance: many
v_gene: TRBV27
CDR3nt: TGTGCCAGCAGCCTAGGGTGGCCGAACACCGGGGAGCTGTTTTTT
CDR3aa: CASSLGWPNTGELFF

d_gene: .
j_gene: TRBJ1-5
abundance: .
v_gene: TRBV18
CDR3nt: TGTGCCAGCTCACTCCGGACAGATAATCAGCCCCAGCATTTT
CDR3aa: CASSLRTDNQPQHF

d_gene: TRBD2
j_gene: TRBJ2-2
abundance: .
v_gene: TRBV5-5
CDR3nt: TGTGCCAGCAGCGGAGGACTAGCGATCACCGGGGAGCTGTTTTTT
CDR3aa: CASSGGLAITGELFF

d_gene: .
j_gene: TRBJ1-4
abundance: .
v_gene: TRBV4-1
CDR3nt: TGCGCCAGCACCCTAATTGGTGGCGAAAAACTGTTTTTT
CDR3aa: CASTLIGGEKLFF

d_gene: TRBD2
j_gene: TRBJ2-1
abundance: few
v_gene: TRBV5-1
CDR3nt: TGCGCCAGCAGCCGGGGACTAGAATCCTACAATGAGCAGTTCTTC
CDR3aa: CASSRGLESYNEQFF

d_gene: .
j_gene: TRBJ2-2
abundance: .
v_gene: TRBV7-2
CDR3nt: TGTGCCACCTGTGACTATGAGAACACCGGGGAGCTGTTTTTT
CDR3aa: CATCDYENTGELFF

d_gene: TRBD1
j_gene: TRBJ1-4
abundance: .
v_gene: TRBV19
CDR3nt: TGTGCCAGTAGTGCACTCAGGGGGCGCCGAGAAAAACTGTTTTTT
CDR3aa: CASSALRGRREKLFF

d_gene: .
j_gene: TRBJ2-2
abundance: many
v_gene: TRBV12-3/TRBV12-4
CDR3nt: TGTGCCAGCAGTTATAAGCGGGTGAGGAACACCGGGGAGCTGTTTTTT
CDR3aa: CASSYKRVRNTGELFF

d_gene: TRBD2
j_gene: TRBJ2-3
abundance: many
v_gene: TRBV6-4
CDR3nt: TGTGCCAGCAGTGCGGTAGCGGGAAGCACAGATACGCAGTATTTT
CDR3aa: CASSAVAGSTDTQYF

d_gene: .
j_gene: TRBJ1-5
abundance: .
v_gene: TRBV19
CDR3nt: TGTGCCAGTAGTATAGGGGCAGGAAGGTTAAATCAGCCCCAGCATTTT
CDR3aa: CASSIGAGRLNQPQHF

d_gene: TRBD1
j_gene: TRBJ2-7
abundance: many
v_gene: TRBV4-1
CDR3nt: TGCGCCAGCAGCCAAGGACAGGGTTCCGTCTACGAGCAGTACTTC
CDR3aa: CASSQGQGSVYEQYF

d_gene: .
j_gene: TRBJ2-7
abundance: .
v_gene: TRBV20-1
CDR3nt: TGCAGTGCTAGCGGGGGAGGAATGTGGTACGAGCAGTACTTC
CDR3aa: CSASGGGMWYEQYF

d_gene: .
j_gene: TRBJ2-5
abundance: many
v_gene: TRBV24-1
CDR3nt: TGTGCCACCAGTGACCATTGGACCCAGTACTTC
CDR3aa: CATSDHWTQYF

d_gene: TRBD2
j_gene: TRBJ2-3
abundance: few
v_gene: TRBV5-1
CDR3nt: TGCGCCAGCAGCTTGGGGCTAGCGGGAGGCCGCAAGTATTTT
CDR3aa: CASSLGLAGGRKYF

d_gene: TRBD2
j_gene: TRBJ2-3
abundance: .
v_gene: TRBV10-3
CDR3nt: TGTGCCATCAGTGTAGCGGGAGGGGTGGATACGCAGTATTTT
CDR3aa: CAISVAGGVDTQYF

d_gene: TRBD1
j_gene: TRBJ2-7
abundance: .
v_gene: TRBV7-8
CDR3nt: TGTGCCAGCAGCCTGGACAGGTCCGACCTCTACGAGCAGTACTTC
CDR3aa: CASSLDRSDLYEQYF

d_gene: .
j_gene: TRBJ2-1
abundance: few
v_gene: TRBV2
CDR3nt: TGTGCCAGCAGTGATTTCGGCCTACTAGCAAATGAGCAGTTCTTC
CDR3aa: CASSDFGLLANEQFF

d_gene: .
j_gene: TRBJ1-1
abundance: many
v_gene: TRBV29-1
CDR3nt: TGCAGTTATAAGGGAGGATATGCACCCACGCTGAACACTGAAGCTTTCTTT
CDR3aa: CSYKGGYAPTLNTEAFF

d_gene: .
j_gene: TRBJ2-1
abundance: .
v_gene: TRBV7-3
CDR3nt: TGTGCCAGCAGCTTACAGGGATACGACAATGAGCAGTTCTTC
CDR3aa: CASSLQGYDNEQFF

d_gene: .
j_gene: TRBJ1-1
abundance: .
v_gene: TRBV11-2
CDR3nt: TGTGCCAGCAGCTTAGTAGGGGCAGGGTCTTTAATGAACACTGAAGCTTTCTTT
CDR3aa: CASSLVGAGSLMNTEAFF

d_gene: .
j_gene: TRBJ1-5
abundance: .
v_gene: TRBV29-1
CDR3nt: TGCAGCGTAAGGAGGAGGAATCAGCCCCAGCATTTT
CDR3aa: CSVRRRNQPQHF

d_gene: .
j_gene: TRBJ2-3
abundance: many
v_gene: TRBV6-5
CDR3nt: TGTGCCAGCAGTTACGTGGAAAGAACAGATACGCAGTATTTT
CDR3aa: CASSYVERTDTQYF

d_gene: .
j_gene: TRBJ1-5
abundance: .
v_gene: TRBV7-3
CDR3nt: TGTGCCAGCAGCTTAGTCAAAAATCAGCCCCAGCATTTT
CDR3aa: CASSLVKNQPQHF

d_gene: .
j_gene: TRBJ2-2
abundance: many
v_gene: TRBV25-1
CDR3nt: TGTGCCAGCAGTGAAGAGGGTACCGGGGAGCTGTTTTTT
CDR3aa: CASSEEGTGELFF

d_gene: .
j_gene: TRBJ2-7
abundance: .
v_gene: TRBV6-1
CDR3nt: TGTGCCATCCGACCAGACAGGTCCTACGAGCAGTACTTC
CDR3aa: CAIRPDRSYEQYF

d_gene: TRBD1
j_gene: TRBJ2-2
abundance: few
v_gene: TRBV23-1
CDR3nt: TGCGCCAGCAGTCAATCGCTACGCTTCGGACAGGGCGGGTTTAACACCGGGGAGCTGTTTTTT
CDR3aa: CASSQSLRFGQGGFNTGELFF

d_gene: .
j_gene: TRBJ2-5
abundance: once
v_gene: TRBV24-1
CDR3nt: TGTGCCACCAACCCTTTGGAGACCCAGTACTTC
CDR3aa: CATNPLETQYF

d_gene: .
j_gene: TRBJ2-7
abundance: many
v_gene: TRBV3-1
CDR3nt: TGTGCCAGCAGCCGGACTGATACCTACGAGCAGTACTTC
CDR3aa: CASSRTDTYEQYF

d_gene: .
j_gene: TRBJ2-5
abundance: .
v_gene: TRBV6-1
CDR3nt: TGTGCCAGCAGTGGGATCGGGACAAGGACAGAGACCCAGTACTTC
CDR3aa: CASSGIGTRTETQYF

d_gene: TRBD1
j_gene: TRBJ2-1
abundance: .
v_gene: TRBV5-1
CDR3nt: TGCGCCAGCAGCTCGACAGGGTCGAATGAGCAGTTCTTC
CDR3aa: CASSSTGSNEQFF

d_gene: TRBD1
j_gene: TRBJ2-7
abundance: .
v_gene: TRBV18
CDR3nt: TGTGCCAGCTCACACCGACAGGGAGACTACGAGCAGTACTTC
CDR3aa: CASSHRQGDYEQYF

d_gene: TRBD1
j_gene: TRBJ1-4
abundance: few
v_gene: TRBV15
CDR3nt: TGTGCCACCAGCAGTGACAGGGAGGGGCAAAATAATGAAAAACTGTTTTTT
CDR3aa: CATSSDREGQNNEKLFF

d_gene: TRBD2
j_gene: TRBJ2-3
abundance: few
v_gene: TRBV10-2
CDR3nt: TGCGCCAGCAGTGAGCTAGCGGGGGGGTACACAGATACGCAGTATTTT
CDR3aa: CASSELAGGYTDTQYF

d_gene: .
j_gene: TRBJ2-3
abundance: many
v_gene: TRBV10-3
CDR3nt: TGTGCCACCGGACTAATCACAGATACGCAGTATTTT
CDR3aa: CATGLITDTQYF

d_gene: .
j_gene: TRBJ2-2
abundance: few
v_gene: TRBV12-3/TRBV12-4
CDR3nt: TGTGCCAGCAGTTTAATGGGACGCGGGGAGCTGTTTTTT
CDR3aa: CASSLMGRGELFF

d_gene: TRBD2
j_gene: TRBJ2-5
abundance: .
v_gene: TRBV20-1
CDR3nt: TGCAGTGCCATTATAAAGCCAGCGGGAGTAAGGAGAGAGACCCAGTACTTC
CDR3aa: CSAIIKPAGVRRETQYF

d_gene: TRBD1
j_gene: TRBJ1-1
abundance: many
v_gene: TRBV20-1
CDR3nt: TGCAGTGCTAGAGTGAGTGGGACAGCCACAGAAGCTTTCTTT
CDR3aa: CSARVSGTATEAFF

d_gene: .
j_gene: TRBJ1-5
abundance: many
v_gene: TRBV12-3/TRBV12-4
CDR3nt: TGTGCCAGCAGGCCCAATGTCGGAGCTTATAGCAATCAGCCCCAGCATTTT
CDR3aa: CASRPNVGAYSNQPQHF

d_gene: .
j_gene: TRBJ2-2
abundance: many
v_gene: TRBV3-1
CDR3nt: TGTGCCAGCAGAGGCCCGTCCGGCCCTACCCCACACACCGGGGAGCTGTTTTTT
CDR3aa: CASRGPSGPTPHTGELFF

d_gene: .
j_gene: TRBJ1-1
abundance: .
v_gene: TRBV6-5
CDR3nt: TGTGCCAGCAGTTACTCGATCCGAAACACTGAAGCTTTCTTT
CDR3aa: CASSYSIRNTEAFF